This record concerns one T cell receptor beta chain sequence. Its target is unknown. These data are taken from a study of T cell repertoires in cytomegalovirus infection. Background on the study: The authors used CMV epitopes that were HLA-C-restricted (recently identified) and HLA-B-restricted (well studied). In public TCR beta signatures, there were indications of both CMV infection and matching HLA type. Overall study findings and caveats: Predominance within the ex vivo response was attributable to HLA-C-restricted CMV-specific TCR beta clonotypes. Accumulated public TCR beta family frequency recognized individuals carrying CMV together with the relevant HLA.

In germline, CDR1 is DFQATT, CDR2 SNEGSKA (reference sequence). This CDR3 contains 16 residues. The V end was cut by 2 bases, the J end by 0 bases, with 16 bases between. TCRdb called the reads again in MiXCR, with one record for every CDR3 protein. This table has 70,000 to 85,000 distinct CDR3 sequences, 35% to 45% appearing once. The material was CD8+ T cells from cultured PBMCs, obtained from culture after CMV antigen stimulation. This sequence joins TRBV20-1 and TRBJ1-1; a possible D gene is TRBD1 (6 bases). The TCR originated in a human donor in good health (CMV status not recorded). Some clones in this sample may be carry-over from other donors' samples. The CDR3 DNA sequence: TGCAGTGCTAGACAACTAAGTCAGGGGATGAACACTGAAGCTTTCTTT. Translated: CSARQLSQGMNTEAFF.